The present entry profiles one T cell receptor beta chain with its context. The target antigen is unknown. This entry belongs to a study of cytomegalovirus exposure and HLA in healthy donors. Findings and limits, study-wide: In an earlier analysis, productive rearrangement rates for most beta V segments clustered near 87% or 30%.

PCR amplification relied on 60 Vbeta primers (plus 13 Jbeta primers). Using immunoSEQ multiplex PCR, the repertoire was profiled, and TCRdb retains in-frame clones only, with some absent. This sample has some 220,000 clones, with approximately 84% found just once. Germline V lookup: CDR1 SNHLY, CDR2 FYNNEI. V was trimmed by 1 base and J by 2 bases, leaving 14 bases between them. This CDR3 spans 16 amino acids. The sequencing sample was made of PBMCs. This TCR was sampled from a girl aged 2-10 years in good health and CMV-seronegative. The chain uses TRBV2 and TRBJ2-5; no firm D call. The CDR3 nucleotides are TGTGCCAGCAGTGAAGACTGGTCACCCAAACAAGAGACCCAGTACTTC. Protein: CASSEDWSPKQETQYF.